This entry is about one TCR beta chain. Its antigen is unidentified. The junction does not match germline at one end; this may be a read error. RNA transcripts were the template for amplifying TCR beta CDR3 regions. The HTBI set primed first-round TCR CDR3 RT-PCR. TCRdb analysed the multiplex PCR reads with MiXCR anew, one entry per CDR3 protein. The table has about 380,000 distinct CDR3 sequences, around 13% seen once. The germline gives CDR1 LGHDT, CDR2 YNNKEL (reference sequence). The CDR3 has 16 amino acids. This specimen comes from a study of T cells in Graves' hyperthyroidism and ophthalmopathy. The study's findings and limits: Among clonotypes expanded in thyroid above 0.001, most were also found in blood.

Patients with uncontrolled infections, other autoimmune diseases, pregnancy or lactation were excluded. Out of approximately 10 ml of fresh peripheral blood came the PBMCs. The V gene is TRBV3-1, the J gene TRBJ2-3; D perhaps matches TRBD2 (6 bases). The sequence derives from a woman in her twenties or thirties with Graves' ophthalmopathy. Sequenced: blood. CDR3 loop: CASSQAARGSTDTQYF. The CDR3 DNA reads TGTGCTAGCAGCCAAGCGGCGCGGGGAAGCACAGATACGCAGTATTTT.